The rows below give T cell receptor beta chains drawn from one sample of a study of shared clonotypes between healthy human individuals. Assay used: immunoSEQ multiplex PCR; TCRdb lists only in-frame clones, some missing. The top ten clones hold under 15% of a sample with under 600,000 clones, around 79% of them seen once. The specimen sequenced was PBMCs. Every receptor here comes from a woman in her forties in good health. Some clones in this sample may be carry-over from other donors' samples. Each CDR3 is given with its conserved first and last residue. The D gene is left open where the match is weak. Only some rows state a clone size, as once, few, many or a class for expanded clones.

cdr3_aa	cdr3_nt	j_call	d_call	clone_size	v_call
CASSLIAGNEQFF	TGTGCCAGCAGCTTAATAGCGGGGAATGAGCAGTTCTTC	TRBJ2-1	TRBD2	once	TRBV7-3
CASSQGGEGHEQYF	TGCGCCAGCAGCCAAGGGGGAGAGGGACACGAGCAGTACTTC	TRBJ2-7	.	few	TRBV4-1
CASRPLVTYEQYF	TGTGCCAGCAGGCCACTAGTTACCTACGAGCAGTACTTC	TRBJ2-7	.	few	TRBV27
CASSLGQEDEQYF	TGTGCCAGCTCCCTAGGACAGGAAGACGAGCAGTACTTC	TRBJ2-7	TRBD1	.	TRBV18
CATSNWGSGENIQYF	TGTGCCACCAGCAATTGGGGTTCTGGAGAAAACATTCAGTACTTC	TRBJ2-4	.	.	TRBV15
CASGRQGPYEQYF	TGTGCCAGCGGCCGACAGGGACCCTACGAGCAGTACTTC	TRBJ2-7	TRBD1	many	TRBV28
CASTWTSGRYEQYF	TGTGCCAGCACCTGGACTAGCGGGAGATACGAGCAGTACTTC	TRBJ2-7	TRBD2	.	TRBV7-2
CAISGDRANEQYF	TGTGCCATCAGTGGGGACAGGGCCAACGAGCAGTACTTC	TRBJ2-7	TRBD1	few	TRBV10-3
CASSLVAGAYNEQFF	TGCGCCAGCAGCTTGGTTGCGGGAGCCTACAATGAGCAGTTCTTC	TRBJ2-1	TRBD2	few	TRBV5-1
CASSPEVVSYNEQFF	TGTGCCAGCAGCCCCGAGGTGGTCTCCTACAATGAGCAGTTCTTC	TRBJ2-1	.	.	TRBV7-3
CASSTGTRSAAYEQYF	TGCGCCAGCAGCACCGGGACACGGTCGGCGGCCTACGAGCAGTACTTC	TRBJ2-7	.	.	TRBV5-1
CASSPRDSYGYTF	TGTGCCAGCAGCCCACGGGACTCCTATGGCTACACCTTC	TRBJ1-2	.	.	TRBV5-4
CASSVCTWEQSRANVLTF	TGTGCCAGCAGTGTCTGTACGTGGGAACAAAGTCGGGCCAACGTCCTGACTTTC	TRBJ2-6	.	.	TRBV6-1
CASTGGQYNEQFF	TGTGCCTCCACAGGGGGCCAATACAATGAGCAGTTCTTC	TRBJ2-1	TRBD1	.	TRBV7-9
CASSHSGSATGNYGYTF	TGTGCCAGCAGCCACTCAGGTTCGGCTACAGGGAACTATGGCTACACCTTC	TRBJ1-2	.	.	TRBV7-9
CASSIRDGTSGRYNEQFF	TGTGCCAGTAGTATTAGGGATGGGACTAGCGGGAGATACAATGAGCAGTTCTTC	TRBJ2-1	TRBD2	.	TRBV19
CASSSGFRDQPQHF	TGTGCCAGCAGCTCAGGGTTTAGGGATCAGCCCCAGCATTTT	TRBJ1-5	.	.	TRBV5-5
CASSPFWGSHEQYF	TGTGCCAGCAGCCCGTTTTGGGGAAGCCACGAGCAGTACTTC	TRBJ2-7	.	.	TRBV5-4
CASSGDRSSYEQYF	TGTGCCAGCAGCGGGGACAGGAGCTCCTACGAGCAGTACTTC	TRBJ2-7	TRBD1	.	TRBV9
CATGTGGDYTF	TGTGCCACCGGGACAGGGGGCGACTACACCTTC	TRBJ1-2	TRBD1	.	TRBV2